Following are 26 T cell receptor beta chains from one sample sequenced in a study of shared clonotypes between healthy human individuals. Sequencing used immunoSEQ multiplex PCR; TCRdb keeps in-frame clones, though not all of them. The repertoire consists of approximately 2.4 million clones, with 95% occurring once and the leading ten covering approximately 0.13%. The sequencing input was naive CD4+ T cells sorted from blood. As for subset: CD45RA+ positively selected. Receptors originate from a man younger than 35 in good health.

This clone has a single count. The chain joins TRBV14 to TRBJ1-1; D might be TRBD1 (5 bases). Trimming cost V 0 bases and J 5 bases, with 13 bases left between them. This CDR3 is built from 15 residues. CDR1 and CDR2 (germline): SGHDN, FVKESK. The CDR3 region is CASSQDSRGGTEAFF. CDR3 nucleotides: TGTGCCAGCAGCCAAGATTCAAGGGGAGGGACTGAAGCTTTCTTT.

This chain joins TRBV6-5 and TRBJ1-5; weak D call: TRBD1 (5 bases). The V and J ends lost 6 bases and 3 bases respectively, with 12 bases between them. The CDR3 is 14 amino acids. Germline V CDR1 and CDR2: MNHEY, SVGAGI. CDR3: CASRSTGFNQPQHF. The DNA for the CDR3 is TGTGCCAGCAGATCAACAGGATTCAATCAGCCCCAGCATTTT.

With regard to this clone: The sample carries other DNA sequences with the same CDR3. This chain joins TRBV27 and TRBJ2-3; TRBD1 is a possible D gene (6 bases). The CDR3 has 14 amino acids. Trimming stripped 3 bases from V and 0 bases from J, with 7 bases between. Germline V gene lookup returns CDR1 MNHEY and CDR2 SMNVEV (reference sequence). The CDR3 here is CASSFRGSTDTQYF. CDR3 DNA sequence: TGTGCCAGCAGTTTCAGGGGTAGCACAGATACGCAGTATTTT.

With regard to this clone: In the same sample, other DNA sequences code for this CDR3. The chain has TRBV9 and TRBJ2-7, with 7 positions matching TRBD2. CDR3 length: 15 amino acids. V shed 0 bases and J 2 bases; nucleotides not matched to a gene: 5. CDR1 SGDLS and CDR2 YYNGEE come from the germline V gene. The CDR3 DNA sequence: TGTGCCAGCAGCGTAGGTCTAGCGGAGCCCTACGAGCAGTACTTC. Translated, it gives CASSVGLAEPYEQYF.

This clone has only one observation. CDR3 in DNA: TGTGCCAGCAGTGAAGCCGCCCCTAGCGCATACGAGCAGTACTTC. This translates into CASSEAAPSAYEQYF. The chain joins TRBV2 to TRBJ2-7, with a tentative D call TRBD2 (6 bases). The germline CDR1 and CDR2 sequences are SNHLY and FYNNEI. The germline V and J ends were trimmed by 0 bases and 4 bases, with 13 bases remaining between them. CDR3 length equals 15 residues.

The chain employs TRBV13 and TRBJ2-1, with 9 bases fitting TRBD2. Unmatched junction bases numbered 12, after V lost 3 bases and J lost 0 bases. There are 19 residues in the CDR3. The germline V gene has CDR1 PRHDT and CDR2 FYEKMQ (reference sequence). The CDR3 protein is CASSFLSAGGLSSYNEQFF. The CDR3 bases are TGTGCCAGCAGCTTCCTCTCAGCGGGGGGACTTAGCTCCTACAATGAGCAGTTCTTC. The variable domain in full, completed from reference TRBV13 and TRBJ2-1, reads AAGVIQSPRHLIKEKRETATLKCYPIPRHDTVYWYQQGPGQDPQFLISFYEKMQSDKGSIPDRFSAQQFSDYHSELNMSSLELGDSALYFCASSFLSAGGLSSYNEQFFGPGTRLTVL.

The chain joins TRBV14 to TRBJ1-4; no clear D. Germline CDR1 SGHDN, CDR2 FVKESK. The V gene lost 0 bases and the J gene lost 8 bases, with 16 bases spanning the gap. The CDR3 has 16 amino acids. CDR3 residues: CASSQDSEGVGEKLFF. CDR3 DNA sequence: TGTGCCAGCAGCCAAGATTCAGAGGGCGTAGGAGAAAAACTGTTTTTT.

This clone was recorded once. The chain uses TRBV5-1 and TRBJ2-1; 10 bases agree with TRBD2. Germline V CDR1 and CDR2: SGHRS, YFSETQ. V was pared by 1 base and J by 14 bases, with 12 bases of the junction left unmatched. The CDR3 runs to 15 residues. DNA of the CDR3: TGCGCCAGCAGCTTGACGTGGCTAGCGGGAGTGGAGGAGTTCTTC. This encodes CASSLTWLAGVEEFF. The variable domain in full, completed from reference TRBV5-1 and TRBJ2-1, reads KAGVTQTPRYLIKTRGQQVTLSCSPISGHRSVSWYQQTPGQGLQFLFEYFSETQRNKGNFPGRFSGRQFSNSRSEMNVSTLELGDSALYLCASSLTWLAGVEEFFGPGTRLTVL.

V usage is TRBV7-8 and J usage is TRBJ1-1, with a tentative D call TRBD1 (5 bases). Per germline, CDR1 SGHVS and CDR2 FQNEAQ. This CDR3 comprises 13 residues. The ends were cut back, 2 bases at V and 5 bases at J, with 9 bases in the middle. CDR3 DNA sequence: TGTGCCAGCAGCTTAATTCGGGGGACTGAAGCTTTCTTT. This codes for CASSLIRGTEAFF. Variable domain in full (rest from reference TRBV7-8 and TRBJ1-1): GAGVSQSPRYKVAKRGQDVALRCDPISGHVSLFWYQQALGQGPEFLTYFQNEAQLDKSGLPSDRFFAERPEGSVSTLKIQRTQQEDSAVYLCASSLIRGTEAFFGQGTRLTVV.

The chain recombines TRBV2 with TRBJ2-3; weak D call: TRBD1 (6 bases). The germline gives CDR1 SNHLY, CDR2 FYNNEI. The ends were cut back, 4 bases at V and 3 bases at J, with 14 bases in the middle. This CDR3 spans 15 amino acids. The CDR3 sequence: CASSAGTQATDTQYF. The CDR3 bases are TGTGCCAGCAGTGCAGGGACACAAGCGACAGATACGCAGTATTTT.

The rearrangement joins TRBV9 to TRBJ2-2, with 9 positions matching TRBD2. The V segment lost 0 bases and the J segment 0 bases; nucleotides outside the gene matches: 6. This CDR3 spans 18 amino acids. Germline values: CDR1 SGDLS, CDR2 YYNGEE. This CDR3 is CASSVEAVAGANTGELFF. CDR3 DNA: TGTGCCAGCAGCGTAGAGGCGGTAGCGGGAGCGAACACCGGGGAGCTGTTTTTT.

This rearrangement joins TRBV6-6 to TRBJ2-7; a possible D gene is TRBD2 (6 bases). Germline assignment: CDR1 MNHNY and CDR2 SVGAGI (reference sequence). V was trimmed by 0 bases and J by 4 bases, leaving 10 bases between them. The length of the CDR3 is 14 residues. As DNA, the CDR3 is TGTGCCAGCAGTTACTCAACGGGAGAATACGAGCAGTACTTC. Its translation is CASSYSTGEYEQYF.

V and J are TRBV30 and TRBJ1-4; TRBD1 is a possible D gene (6 bases). This CDR3 region has 13 residues. Between the trimmed V and J ends, which lost 5 bases and 8 bases, there was a span of 15 bases. Germline CDR1 and CDR2: GTSNPN and SVGIG (reference sequence). Written as DNA, the CDR3 is TGTGCCTGGCGGACAGATGGTCGAGAAAAACTGTTTTTT. Its translation is CAWRTDGREKLFF. Together with reference TRBV30 and TRBJ1-4, the CDR3 gives the full variable domain: SQTIHQWPATLVQPVGSPLSLECTVEGTSNPNLYWYRQAAGRGLQLLFYSVGIGQISSEVPQNLSASRPQDRQFILSSKKLLLSDSGFYLCAWRTDGREKLFFGSGTQLSVL.

The chain links TRBV7-9 to TRBJ2-3; TRBD2 is a possible D gene (6 bases). This CDR3 is 16 amino acids long. Germline V gene sequence: CDR1 SEHNR, CDR2 FQNEAQ (reference sequence). The V and J ends lost 1 base and 1 base respectively, with 12 bases between them. The CDR3 sequence: CASSLVADFGTDTQYF. The DNA for the CDR3 is TGTGCCAGCAGCTTAGTAGCGGACTTCGGCACAGATACGCAGTATTTT.

This rearrangement joins TRBV7-9 to TRBJ1-1; maybe TRBD1 (5 bases). The CDR3 is 15 amino acids. CDR1 and CDR2 from the germline V gene are SEHNR and FQNEAQ (reference sequence). Deletions cut 1 base from V and 6 bases from J, with 15 bases between. The CDR3 region has the DNA TGTGCCAGCAGCTTAGATTGGGGCAGGGTCCCTGAAGCTTTCTTT. It is translated as CASSLDWGRVPEAFF.

Comment on this clone: Other DNA sequences in the same sample also yield this CDR3. This sequence joins TRBV6-5 and TRBJ2-1; D remains unclear. The germline V gene encodes CDR1 MNHEY and CDR2 SVGAGI. The CDR3 loop spans 11 amino acids. V was pared by 6 bases and J by 5 bases, with 5 bases between. CDR3 residues: CASSRHNEQFF. The CDR3 DNA sequence: TGTGCCAGCAGCCGACACAATGAGCAGTTCTTC.

The chain employs TRBV27 and TRBJ2-3; D is unclear. V dropped 4 bases and J dropped 2 bases, with 7 bases sitting between them. The V gene's germline CDR1 is MNHEY and CDR2 SMNVEV (reference sequence). This CDR3 comprises 13 residues. DNA for the CDR3: TGTGCCAGCAGTTCACCCCACACAGATACGCAGTATTTT. It encodes CASSSPHTDTQYF.

V usage is TRBV29-1 and J usage is TRBJ1-1, with D perhaps TRBD1 (5 bases). CDR3 length: 10 residues. The germline V and J ends were trimmed by 4 bases and 11 bases, with 11 bases remaining between them. Looked up from germline, CDR1 is SQVTM and CDR2 is ANQGSEA. The CDR3 coding sequence is TGCAGCGTTGGGGGGGAGGGTGCTTTCTTT. The encoded protein is CSVGGEGAFF.

V is TRBV28 and J is TRBJ2-7, with D maybe TRBD1 (6 bases). V lost 5 bases, J lost 3 bases, and 17 bases lay in between. The CDR3 extends over 15 amino acids. The germline CDR1 and CDR2 sequences are MDHEN and SYDVKM. This CDR3 is CASSNTGRINYEQYF. Here the CDR3 DNA reads TGTGCCAGCAGTAATACAGGGCGCATCAACTACGAGCAGTACTTC.

V usage is TRBV21-1 and J usage is TRBJ1-1; the table's D call, TRBD1, has no DNA check behind it. TRBV21-1 is deemed a pseudogene. The CDR3 contains 20 residues. CDR3: CASDGPGQGGLRRMNTEAFF. The CDR3 DNA is TGTGCCAGCGACGGACCGGGACAGGGAGGGTTAAGGAGGATGAACACTGAAGCTTTCTTT.

CDR3 sequence (DNA): TGTGCCAGCACAGAAGTTACCTATAATTCACCCCTCCACTTT. Amino acids: CASTEVTYNSPLHF. The chain links TRBV27 to TRBJ1-6; D gene uncertain. The CDR3 is 14 residues long. Germline V gives CDR1 MNHEY, CDR2 SMNVEV (reference sequence). Between the trimmed V and J ends, which lost 7 bases and 2 bases, there was a span of 9 bases.

The V call is TRBV15, the J call TRBJ1-4; no clear D gene. The germline V gene encodes CDR1 LNHNV and CDR2 YYDKDF (reference sequence). This CDR3 has 14 amino acids. Deletions cut 1 base from V and 5 bases from J, with 8 bases between. The CDR3 reads CATSRGGENEKLFF. CDR3 in DNA: TGTGCCACCAGCAGAGGCGGGGAAAATGAAAAACTGTTTTTT.

The chain links TRBV28 to TRBJ2-7, with a weak D call TRBD2 (6 bases). The CDR3 extends over 15 amino acids. From germline, CDR1 is MDHEN and CDR2 SYDVKM. The V and J ends lost 5 bases and 4 bases respectively, with 18 bases between them. The CDR3: CASSALSGSLYEQYF. As DNA, the CDR3 is TGTGCCAGCAGTGCCCTCTCCGGGAGCCTTTACGAGCAGTACTTC.

The V gene is TRBV14, the J gene TRBJ2-7; TRBD1 matches at 11 bases. The CDR3 is 15 amino acids. Germline lookup yields CDR1 SGHDN and CDR2 FVKESK. Trimming cost V 5 bases and J 0 bases; bases outside gene matches: 3. CDR3 sequence (DNA): TGTGCCAGCAGCTTGGACAGGGGGCACTCCTACGAGCAGTACTTC. This translates into CASSLDRGHSYEQYF.

The J gene is TRBJ1-3, the V gene TRBV19, with D possibly being TRBD1 (6 bases). The CDR3 consists of 15 residues. Trimming took off 2 bases at V and 0 bases at J, with 8 bases between the two ends. CDR1 is LNHDA, CDR2 SQIVND, per germline (reference sequence). The CDR3 region has the DNA TGTGCCAGTAGTATAACAGGGAGCTCTGGAAACACCATATATTTT. Translating gives CASSITGSSGNTIYF.

The chain joins TRBV18 to TRBJ2-1; D gene ambiguous. The V end lost 4 bases, the J end lost 6 bases, and 4 bases lay between the germline ends. CDR1 and CDR2 (germline): KGHSH, LQKENI. This CDR3 spans 11 amino acids. CDR3 DNA sequence: TGTGCCAGCTCACAGTTCAATGAGCAGTTCTTC. Translating it yields CASSQFNEQFF.